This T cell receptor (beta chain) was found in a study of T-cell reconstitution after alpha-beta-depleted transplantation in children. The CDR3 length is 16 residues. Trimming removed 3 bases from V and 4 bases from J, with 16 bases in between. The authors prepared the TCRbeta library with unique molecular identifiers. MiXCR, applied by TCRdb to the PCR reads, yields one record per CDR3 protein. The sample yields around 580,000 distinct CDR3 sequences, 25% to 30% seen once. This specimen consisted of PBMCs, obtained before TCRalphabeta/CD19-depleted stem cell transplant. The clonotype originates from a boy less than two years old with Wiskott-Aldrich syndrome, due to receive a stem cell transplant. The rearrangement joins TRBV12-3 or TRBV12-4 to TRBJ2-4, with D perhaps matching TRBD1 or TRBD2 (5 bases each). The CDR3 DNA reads TGTGCCAGCAGTTTGGGGCGGGTCACGTCGAAAAACATTCAGTACTTC. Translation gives CASSLGRVTSKNIQYF.